These 10 T cell receptor beta chains were sequenced from one sample in a study of cytomegalovirus exposure and HLA in healthy donors. PCR primers comprised 60 Vbeta and 13 Jbeta primers. Libraries were prepared by immunoSEQ multiplex PCR; TCRdb keeps only in-frame clonotypes and omits some of them. The table has over 100,000 clones, 70% seen once. Sample: PBMCs. Receptors originate from a man in his thirties or forties in good health and CMV-seropositive.

The chain's CDR3 is CASSVALGTGLNTEAFF. The CDR3 DNA reads as TGTGCCAGCAGCGTAGCCCTAGGGACAGGGTTGAACACTGAAGCTTTCTTT. The chain employs TRBV9 and TRBJ1-1; 9 nucleotides match TRBD1. From germline, CDR1 is SGDLS and CDR2 YYNGEE. With V trimmed by 0 bases and J by 0 bases, 6 bases remained unmatched. This CDR3 spans 17 amino acids. The full variable domain, in which reference TRBV9 and TRBJ1-1 provide the parts outside the CDR3, is DSGVTQTPKHLITATGQRVTLRCSPRSGDLSVYWYQQSLDQGLQFLIQYYNGEERAKGNILERFSAQQFPDLHSELNLSSLELGDSALYFCASSVALGTGLNTEAFFGQGTRLTVV.

The chain employs TRBV11-3 and TRBJ2-3, with D unclear. The germline gives CDR1 SGHNT, CDR2 YENEEA. Trimming removed 1 base from V and 5 bases from J, with 13 bases in between. This CDR3 is built from 15 residues. This CDR3 reads CASSLGFSVRDTQYF. CDR3 nucleotides: TGTGCCAGCAGCTTAGGGTTCAGCGTGCGAGATACGCAGTATTTT.

V gene TRBV6-5 combines with J gene TRBJ1-2, with 9 bases lining up with TRBD1. Trimming cost V 2 bases and J 6 bases; bases outside gene matches: 7. The CDR3 extends over 15 amino acids. Germline V lookup: CDR1 MNHEY, CDR2 SVGAGI. In nucleotides, the CDR3 is TGTGCCAGCAGTTACCCCTGGGACAGGGAGGATGGCTACACCTTC. Amino acids: CASSYPWDREDGYTF.

The V call is TRBV7-3, the J call TRBJ2-5; 8 nucleotides line up with TRBD2. Looked up from germline, CDR1 is SGHTA and CDR2 is FQGTGA. The length of the CDR3 is 19 residues. V gave up 4 bases and J gave up 1 base; unmatched junction bases: 17. This CDR3 is CASSSLGTSGSGSQETQYF. DNA of the CDR3: TGTGCCAGCAGCTCCTTGGGTACCAGCGGGAGCGGTAGCCAAGAGACCCAGTACTTC.

This clone has just a few counts. The rearrangement uses TRBV6-5 and TRBJ1-1; 10 bases are shared with TRBD1. CDR1 and CDR2 (germline): MNHEY, SVGAGI. CDR3 length: 13 amino acids. V lost 10 bases, J lost 4 bases, and 6 bases stayed unmatched. CDR3 amino acids: CATQTGGGTEAFF. Here the CDR3 DNA reads TGTGCCACCCAGACAGGGGGCGGCACTGAAGCTTTCTTT.

The genes are TRBV5-6 and TRBJ1-2, with a tentative D call TRBD1 (6 bases). Germline CDR1 SGHDT, CDR2 YYEEEE. This CDR3 contains 14 residues. The V and J ends lost 1 base and 7 bases respectively, with 14 bases between them. The CDR3 is CASSLYPGDAGYTF. The CDR3 region has the DNA TGTGCCAGCAGCTTGTATCCAGGGGACGCTGGCTACACCTTC.

The sample holds a few counts of this clone. The rearrangement uses TRBV6-5 and TRBJ1-3, with D possibly matching TRBD1 (5 bases). This CDR3 has 14 residues. CDR1 MNHEY and CDR2 SVGAGI come from the germline V gene. The germline V and J ends were trimmed by 6 bases and 7 bases, with 16 bases remaining between them. Written as DNA, the CDR3 is TGTGCCAGCAGCCCCGTACAGGCCCGTAACACCATATATTTT. It specifies CASSPVQARNTIYF.

The chain joins TRBV28 to TRBJ1-6; D perhaps matches TRBD1 (5 bases). With 11 bases removed from V and 6 bases from J, the gap between germline ends came to 20 bases. The CDR3 is 15 amino acids. In germline, CDR1 is MDHEN, CDR2 SYDVKM. The CDR3 loop reads CASGTWGVPNSPLHF. Written as DNA, the CDR3 is TGTGCCTCCGGGACGTGGGGGGTGCCTAATTCACCCCTCCACTTT.

The gene calls are TRBV10-1 and TRBJ1-6; D is perhaps TRBD1 (6 bases). This CDR3 is built from 15 residues. The V and J ends lost 6 bases and 8 bases respectively, with 17 bases between them. The germline CDR1 and CDR2 sequences are WNHNN and SYGVQD (reference sequence). CDR3 bases: TGCGCCAGCAGGGGGGCGACAGGATCTGATTCACCCCTCCACTTT. This translates into CASRGATGSDSPLHF.

The chain uses TRBV7-9 and TRBJ1-1; D perhaps matches TRBD1 (5 bases). V shed 5 bases and J shed 11 bases, with 24 bases lying between them. Germline values: CDR1 SEHNR, CDR2 FQNEAQ (reference sequence). The CDR3 length is 15 residues. This chain's CDR3 is CASSRDLGRGGRAFF. The DNA for the CDR3 is TGTGCCAGCAGCCGTGATCTCGGACGGGGGGGAAGGGCTTTCTTT.